This entry lists 17 T cell receptor beta chains sequenced from one sample in a study of blood T cell repertoires in COVID-19. The table came from immunoSEQ multiplex PCR; TCRdb's copy has only in-frame clones and leaves some out. The profile shows approximately 310,000 clones, around 84% of them singletons. The sequenced sample was PBMCs or T cells enriched from blood (not recorded which). Every receptor here comes from a woman aged 25 to 39 who had been exposed to COVID-19.

V is TRBV6-2 or TRBV6-3 and J is TRBJ1-1; a weak D match, TRBD1 (5 bases). The V and J ends lost 4 bases and 3 bases respectively, with 9 bases between them. The germline V gene has CDR1 MNHEY and CDR2 SVGEGT. The CDR3 is made up of 13 amino acids. In DNA form, the CDR3 reads TGTGCCAGCAGTTGGGCAGGGTACACTGAAGCTTTCTTT. Translating it yields CASSWAGYTEAFF.

The V and J genes are TRBV5-4 and TRBJ2-7, with TRBD1 matching 10 bases. Unmatched junction bases numbered 9, after V lost 4 bases and J lost 2 bases. Germline V CDR1 and CDR2: SGHNT, YYREEE (reference sequence). This CDR3 comprises 16 residues. The CDR3 DNA reads as TGTGCCAGCAGCGGTATGGGACAGGGGATTGCCTACGAGCAGTACTTC. Encoded protein: CASSGMGQGIAYEQYF.

Comment on this clone: This may arise from a read error, as a much more abundant clone is one base away. This chain uses TRBV12-3 or TRBV12-4 with TRBJ1-5, with D hard to call. Trimming shortened V by 3 bases and J by 5 bases, and 5 bases separated the two germline ends. This CDR3 has 12 residues. CDR3 coding DNA: TGTGCCAGCAGTTTCGGGGATCAGCCCCAGCATTTT. Translated: CASSFGDQPQHF.

This rearrangement joins TRBV12-3 or TRBV12-4 to TRBJ2-5; a weak D match, TRBD2 (6 bases). This CDR3 has 11 residues. Trimming cost V 8 bases and J 5 bases, with 9 bases left between them. CDR3 in DNA: TGTGCCAGCGGGGCGGGGGAGACCCAGTACTTC. Translated: CASGAGETQYF.

The V call is TRBV4-1, the J call TRBJ1-5; TRBD1 agrees at 8 bases. Trimming at V came to 4 bases and at J to 5 bases, leaving 7 bases not matched to a gene. Per the germline V gene, CDR1 is MGHRA and CDR2 is YSYEKL. The length of the CDR3 is 15 residues. The CDR3 region has the DNA TGCGCCAGCAGCCCGGCCGGACAGGGCGATCAGCCCCAGCATTTT. Residues: CASSPAGQGDQPQHF.

The rearrangement joins TRBV28 to TRBJ2-6; D gene uncertain. Trimming left V 4 bases short and J 0 bases short, with 10 bases between. The CDR3 has 16 amino acids. From germline, CDR1 is MDHEN and CDR2 SYDVKM. In nucleotides, the CDR3 is TGTGCCAGCAGTTCGCCGAGTAGCTCTGGGGCCAACGTCCTGACTTTC. This encodes CASSSPSSSGANVLTF.

The rearrangement uses TRBV7-9 and TRBJ1-1; D gene uncertain. The length of the CDR3 is 14 residues. Trimming took off 6 bases at V and 1 base at J, with 12 bases between the two ends. The germline V gene has CDR1 SEHNR and CDR2 FQNEAQ (reference sequence). The DNA of the CDR3 is TGTGCCAGCAGGCTAGAGGCCAAGAACACTGAAGCTTTCTTT. Translated, it gives CASRLEAKNTEAFF.

The rearrangement uses TRBV2 and TRBJ1-2; maybe TRBD1 (6 bases). Deletions cut 6 bases from V and 8 bases from J, with 19 bases between. This CDR3 spans 14 amino acids. The germline CDR1 and CDR2 sequences are SNHLY and FYNNEI. CDR3 in DNA: TGTGCCAGCAGCCGACGGACCACAGGGCAGGGCTACACCTTC. Translation: CASSRRTTGQGYTF. Drawing the rest from reference TRBV2 and TRBJ1-2, the complete variable domain is EPEVTQTPSHQVTQMGQEVILRCVPISNHLYFYWYRQILGQKVEFLVSFYNNEISEKSEIFDDQFSVERPDGSNFTLKIRSTKLEDSAMYFCASSRRTTGQGYTFGSGTRLTVV.

The chain is built from TRBV19 and TRBJ2-1; the match to TRBD2 covers 7 bases. V shed 5 bases and J 7 bases; nucleotides not matched to a gene: 11. The CDR3 runs to 15 residues. Germline CDR1 is LNHDA and CDR2 is SQIVND (reference sequence). CDR3 sequence: CASSLFAGAGNEQFF. The CDR3 coding sequence is TGTGCCAGTAGTCTTTTTGCGGGAGCGGGTAATGAGCAGTTCTTC.

CDR3 protein: CASSLATSETYEQYF. The CDR3 bases are TGTGCCAGCAGCTTAGCGACTAGCGAGACCTACGAGCAGTACTTC. The V call is TRBV7-2, the J call TRBJ2-7; 8 bases align to TRBD2. V lost 0 bases to trimming and J lost 2 bases; unmatched junction nucleotides: 3. This CDR3 is 15 amino acids long. Looked up from germline, CDR1 is SGHTA and CDR2 is FQGNSA. Based on the CDR3 plus reference TRBV7-2 and TRBJ2-7, the full variable domain is GAGVSQSPSNKVTEKGKDVELRCDPISGHTALYWYRQSLGQGLEFLIYFQGNSAPDKSGLPSDRFSAERTGGSVSTLTIQRTQQEDSAVYLCASSLATSETYEQYFGPGTRLTVT.

The chain joins TRBV30 to TRBJ1-2; D remains unclear. CDR1 GTSNPN and CDR2 SVGIG come from the germline V gene (reference sequence). The CDR3 is 15 amino acids. Trimming left V 5 bases short and J 4 bases short, with 20 bases between. DNA of the CDR3: TGTGCCTGGTCACGGCCGGAGGGAGCAGTCTATGGCTACACCTTC. This translates into CAWSRPEGAVYGYTF.

V is TRBV5-4 and J is TRBJ1-1; perhaps TRBD1 as D (5 bases). Per the germline V gene, CDR1 is SGHNT and CDR2 is YYREEE (reference sequence). This CDR3 comprises 14 residues. V was trimmed by 1 base and J by 6 bases, leaving 13 bases between them. CDR3 in amino acids: CASSLTGGSAEAFF. The CDR3 DNA sequence: TGTGCCAGCAGCTTGACGGGGGGGTCAGCTGAAGCTTTCTTT.

V usage is TRBV5-4 and J usage is TRBJ1-4; a possible D gene is TRBD1 (6 bases). Germline lookup yields CDR1 SGHNT and CDR2 YYREEE (reference sequence). The CDR3 is made up of 14 amino acids. V lost 4 bases to trimming and J lost 6 bases, with 13 bases between them. The CDR3 DNA sequence: TGTGCCAGCAGCACCCAGGGGAGGGATGAAAAACTGTTTTTT. This sequence encodes CASSTQGRDEKLFF.

This clone was counted a few times. The chain uses TRBV7-8 and TRBJ2-3; TRBD2 agrees at 12 bases. From germline, CDR1 is SGHVS and CDR2 FQNEAQ. The J segment lost 4 bases and the V segment lost 0 bases, leaving 2 bases of the junction unmatched. The CDR3 has 16 amino acids. The CDR3 here is CASSLARTSGADTQYF. CDR3 DNA: TGTGCCAGCAGCTTAGCCCGGACTAGCGGGGCAGATACGCAGTATTTT.

The CDR3 DNA follows: TGTGCCAGCAGCGCCCAGGGGTCTGGGGCCAACGTCCTGACTTTC. Protein sequence: CASSAQGSGANVLTF. The V gene is TRBV9, the J gene TRBJ2-6; tentatively, D is TRBD1 (6 bases). This CDR3 contains 15 residues. CDR1 SGDLS and CDR2 YYNGEE come from the germline V gene. Between the trimmed V and J ends, which lost 3 bases and 1 base, there was a span of 8 bases.

The chain has TRBV4-2 and TRBJ1-5; maybe TRBD1 (6 bases). V lost 0 bases to trimming and J lost 7 bases, with 13 bases between them. The CDR3 runs 15 residues. From germline, CDR1 is LGHNA and CDR2 YNFKEQ. In nucleotides, the CDR3 is TGTGCCAGCAGCCAAGAAGGAGGGGGAGGGCAGCCCCAGCATTTT. Protein product: CASSQEGGGGQPQHF.

This chain links TRBV30 with TRBJ2-2; 9 nucleotides agree with TRBD1. This CDR3 has 14 amino acids. Per germline, CDR1 GTSNPN and CDR2 SVGIG (reference sequence). V shed 3 bases, J shed 5 bases, and the junction held 4 bases outside the gene matches. The CDR3 spells CAWRGQGGTGELFF. CDR3 nucleotides: TGTGCCTGGAGGGGACAGGGAGGGACCGGGGAGCTGTTTTTT. Together with reference TRBV30 and TRBJ2-2, the CDR3 gives the full variable domain: SQTIHQWPATLVQPVGSPLSLECTVEGTSNPNLYWYRQAAGRGLQLLFYSVGIGQISSEVPQNLSASRPQDRQFILSSKKLLLSDSGFYLCAWRGQGGTGELFFGEGSRLTVL.